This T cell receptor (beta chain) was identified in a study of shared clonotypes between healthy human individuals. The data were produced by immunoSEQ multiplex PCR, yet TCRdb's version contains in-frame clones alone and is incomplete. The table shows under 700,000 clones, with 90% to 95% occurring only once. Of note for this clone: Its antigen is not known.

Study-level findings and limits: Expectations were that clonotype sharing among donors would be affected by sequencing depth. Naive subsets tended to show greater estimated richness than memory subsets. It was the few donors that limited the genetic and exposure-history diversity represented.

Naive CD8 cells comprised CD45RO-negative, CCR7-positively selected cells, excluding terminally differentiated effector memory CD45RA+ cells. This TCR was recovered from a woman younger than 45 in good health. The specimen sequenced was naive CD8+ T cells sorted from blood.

CDR3 sequence: CASSFREGEDEKLFF. CDR3 DNA sequence: TGTGCCAGCAGCTTCAGGGAGGGAGAAGATGAAAAACTGTTTTTT. The chain is built from TRBV7-9 and TRBJ1-4, with a weak D call TRBD1 (5 bases). The germline V and J ends were trimmed by 3 bases and 6 bases, with 14 bases remaining between them. The CDR3 is 15 amino acids. CDR1 and CDR2 from the germline V gene are SEHNR and FQNEAQ (reference sequence). The full variable domain, its missing parts supplied by reference TRBV7-9 and TRBJ1-4, is DTGVSQNPRHKITKRGQNVTFRCDPISEHNRLYWYRQTLGQGPEFLTYFQNEAQLEKSRLLSDRFSAERPKGSFSTLEIQRTEQGDSAMYLCASSFREGEDEKLFFGSGTQLSVL.